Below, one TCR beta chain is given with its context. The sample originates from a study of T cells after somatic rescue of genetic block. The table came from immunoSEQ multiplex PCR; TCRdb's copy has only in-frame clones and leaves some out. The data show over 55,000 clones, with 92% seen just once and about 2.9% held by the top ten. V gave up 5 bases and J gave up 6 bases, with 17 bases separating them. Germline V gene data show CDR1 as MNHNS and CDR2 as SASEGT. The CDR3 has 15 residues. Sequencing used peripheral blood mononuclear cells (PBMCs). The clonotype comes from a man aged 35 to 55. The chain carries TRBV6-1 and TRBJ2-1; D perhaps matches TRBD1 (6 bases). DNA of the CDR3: TGTGCCAGCAGTATTCACCCGACAGGTGGCAATGAGCAGTTCTTC. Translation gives CASSIHPTGGNEQFF.